This T cell receptor beta chain was sequenced in a study of shared clonotypes between healthy human individuals. Assay: immunoSEQ multiplex PCR; the TCRdb copy retains only in-frame clones and omits some. The sample comprises about 580,000 clones, roughly 98% of which are singletons, and 0.3% to 0.35% rests with the top ten. In the naive CD8 group, cells lacked CD45RO and were positively selected for CCR7, so terminally differentiated effector memory CD45RA+ cells were left out. Donors comprised healthy HIV-negative adults lacking recent acute infections or vaccinations. Every contributor of samples was a Caucasian grown-up residing in Nashville, Tennessee. The CDR3 consists of 18 residues. J lost 3 bases, V lost 5 bases, and 17 bases had no gene match. Germline-derived CDR1 and CDR2 are SEHNR and FQNEAQ (reference sequence). Study-wide findings and caveats: Around 4.9% of naive CD4 clonotypes were shared across a few donors. Estimated richness was generally greater in naive than memory subsets.

On this clone: Its specificity is not known.

Sequencing input: naive CD8+ T cells sorted from blood. The chain is built from TRBV7-9 and TRBJ2-5; 8 nucleotides line up with TRBD2. This clonotype originated in a man under 40 in good health. CDR3 in amino acids: CASSGERENVLYKETQYF. Here the CDR3 DNA reads TGTGCCAGCAGCGGGGAGCGGGAGAATGTTTTATATAAAGAGACCCAGTACTTC.